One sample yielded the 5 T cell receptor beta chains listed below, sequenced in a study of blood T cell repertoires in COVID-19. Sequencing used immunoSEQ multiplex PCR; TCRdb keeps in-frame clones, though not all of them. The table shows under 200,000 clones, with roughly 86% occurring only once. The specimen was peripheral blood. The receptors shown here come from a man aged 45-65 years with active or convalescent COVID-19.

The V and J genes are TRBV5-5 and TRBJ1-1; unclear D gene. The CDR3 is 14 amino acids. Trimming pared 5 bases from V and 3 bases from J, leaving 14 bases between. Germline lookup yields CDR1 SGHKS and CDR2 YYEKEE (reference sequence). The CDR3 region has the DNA TGTGCCAGCAGTGATGAGGTTTTGTACACTGAAGCTTTCTTT. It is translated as CASSDEVLYTEAFF.

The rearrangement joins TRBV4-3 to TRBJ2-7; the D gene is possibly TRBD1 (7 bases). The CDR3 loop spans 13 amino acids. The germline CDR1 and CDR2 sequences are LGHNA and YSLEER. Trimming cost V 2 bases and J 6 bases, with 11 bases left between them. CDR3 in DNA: TGCGCCAGCAGCCAACGACAGGGAGGCGAGCAGTACTTC. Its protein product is CASSQRQGGEQYF.

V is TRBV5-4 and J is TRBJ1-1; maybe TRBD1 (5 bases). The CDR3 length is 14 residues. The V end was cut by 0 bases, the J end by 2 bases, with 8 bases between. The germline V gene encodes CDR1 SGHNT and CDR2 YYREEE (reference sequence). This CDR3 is CASSLDRSNTEAFF. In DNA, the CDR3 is TGTGCCAGCAGCTTGGACAGGTCCAACACTGAAGCTTTCTTT.

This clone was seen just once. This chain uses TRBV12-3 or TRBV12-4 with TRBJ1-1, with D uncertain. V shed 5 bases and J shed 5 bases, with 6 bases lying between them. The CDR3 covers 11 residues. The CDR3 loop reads CASSASTEAFF. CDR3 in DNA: TGTGCCAGCAGTGCGAGTACTGAAGCTTTCTTT.

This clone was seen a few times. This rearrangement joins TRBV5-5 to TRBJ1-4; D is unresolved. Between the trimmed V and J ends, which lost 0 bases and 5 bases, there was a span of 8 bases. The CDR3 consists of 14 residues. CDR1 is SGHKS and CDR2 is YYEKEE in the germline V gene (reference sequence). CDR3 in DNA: TGTGCCAGCAGCTTGGCGGGTGCAAATGAAAAACTGTTTTTT. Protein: CASSLAGANEKLFF.